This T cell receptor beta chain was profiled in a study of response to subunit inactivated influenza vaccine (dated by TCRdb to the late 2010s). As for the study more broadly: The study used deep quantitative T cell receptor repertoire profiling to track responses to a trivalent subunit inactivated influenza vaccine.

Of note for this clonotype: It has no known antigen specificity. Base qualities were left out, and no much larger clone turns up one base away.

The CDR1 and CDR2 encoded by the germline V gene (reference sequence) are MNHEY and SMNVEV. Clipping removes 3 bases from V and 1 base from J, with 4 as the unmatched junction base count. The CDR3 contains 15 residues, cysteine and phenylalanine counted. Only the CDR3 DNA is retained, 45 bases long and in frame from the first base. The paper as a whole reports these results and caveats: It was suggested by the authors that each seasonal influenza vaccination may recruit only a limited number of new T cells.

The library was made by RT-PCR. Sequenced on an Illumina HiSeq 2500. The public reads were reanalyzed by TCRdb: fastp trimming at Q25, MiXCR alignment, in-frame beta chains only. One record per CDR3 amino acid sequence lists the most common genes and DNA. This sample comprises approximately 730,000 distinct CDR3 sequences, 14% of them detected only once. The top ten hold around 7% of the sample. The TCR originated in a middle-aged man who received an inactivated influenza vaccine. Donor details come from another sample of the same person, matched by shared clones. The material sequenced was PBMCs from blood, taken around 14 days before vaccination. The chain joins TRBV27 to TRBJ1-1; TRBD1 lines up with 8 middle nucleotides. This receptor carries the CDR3 CASSLQGTGNTEAFF. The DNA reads TGTGCCAGCAGTTTGCAAGGGACAGGGAACACTGAAGCTTTCTTT.